Listed here are 13 T cell receptor beta chains from one sample, sequenced in a study of CD8+ T cells in alopecia areata. The treatment is: oral pan-JAK inhibitor, 5-10 mg twice daily. RNA extraction and reverse transcription yielded cDNA as sequencing template. Sequencing used immunoSEQ multiplex PCR; TCRdb keeps in-frame clones, though not all of them. The table has around 100,000 clones, 80% to 90% seen once. The sample was CD8+ T cells sorted from blood, taken between weeks 30 and 35, from a patient treated with tofacitinib. The source of these receptors is a human donor with alopecia areata.

In its sample, this clone was seen a few times. As DNA, the CDR3 is TGTGCCAGCAGCCAAAGTAGGGGGGTCGCAGATACGCAGTATTTT. Amino acid sequence: CASSQSRGVADTQYF. The chain carries TRBV4-2 and TRBJ2-3; either TRBD1 or TRBD2 may fit D (6 bases each). Germline CDR1 is LGHNA and CDR2 is YNFKEQ. The V and J ends lost 2 bases and 4 bases respectively, with 13 bases between them. The CDR3 runs to 15 residues.

The chain is built from TRBV19 and TRBJ2-7; D is ambiguous. CDR1 and CDR2 (germline): LNHDA, SQIVND (reference sequence). The V gene lost 3 bases and the J gene lost 5 bases, with 11 bases spanning the gap. CDR3 length equals 13 residues. DNA of the CDR3: TGTGCCAGTAGTATTTCCGCTAGAAACGAGCAGTACTTC. Encoded protein: CASSISARNEQYF.

V and J are TRBV27 and TRBJ2-7, with 8 bases lining up with TRBD2. CDR1 and CDR2 (germline): MNHEY, SMNVEV (reference sequence). With 2 bases clipped from V and 2 bases from J, the junction kept 5 bases outside the gene matches. This CDR3 contains 15 residues. CDR3 residues: CASSLGGGRAYEQYF. CDR3 nucleotides: TGTGCCAGCAGTTTAGGCGGGGGGCGCGCCTACGAGCAGTACTTC.

This chain links TRBV5-5 with TRBJ2-2; 8 bases agree with TRBD2. The germline CDR1 and CDR2 sequences are SGHKS and YYEKEE (reference sequence). The CDR3 is 15 residues long. Trimming took 2 bases from V and 3 from J; bases not matched to a gene: 3. CDR3 nucleotide sequence: TGTGCCAGCAGCTTCGGGACTAGATACACCGGGGAGCTGTTTTTT. Its protein is CASSFGTRYTGELFF.

This clone is a singleton in its sample. The gene calls are TRBV27 and TRBJ2-1, with TRBD1 matching over 8 bases. This CDR3 is built from 15 residues. V trimming: 3 bases; J trimming: 12 bases; junction bases outside the gene matches: 13. The germline V gene encodes CDR1 MNHEY and CDR2 SMNVEV (reference sequence). The CDR3 DNA follows: TGTGCCAGCAGTTTGATCTCTGGGACAGGCCTACGGCAGTTCTTC. This codes for CASSLISGTGLRQFF.

This clone turned up a few times. J is TRBJ2-7 and V is TRBV29-1, with D tentatively TRBD2 (6 bases). The CDR3 has 17 residues. Germline CDR1 and CDR2: SQVTM and ANQGSEA. Deletions cut 7 bases from V and 2 bases from J, with 27 bases between. The CDR3 DNA reads as TGCAGCGCCTGCCCCGCCTTCGGACGGGAGAATACCTACGAGCAGTACTTC. Its protein is CSACPAFGRENTYEQYF.

The chain joins TRBV14 to TRBJ2-3, with no clear D. The CDR3 consists of 15 residues. V shed 3 bases and J shed 2 bases, with 12 bases lying between them. Looked up from germline, CDR1 is SGHDN and CDR2 is FVKESK. Here the CDR3 DNA reads TGTGCCAGCAGCCAGATGCAAGACCTCACAGATACGCAGTATTTT. The encoded protein is CASSQMQDLTDTQYF.

This clone was picked up a small number of times. The chain is built from TRBV25-1 and TRBJ2-7; 7 bases map to TRBD2. The length of the CDR3 is 16 residues. V was pared by 2 bases and J by 0 bases, with 7 bases of the junction left unmatched. CDR1 and CDR2 (germline): MGHDK, SYGVNS. The DNA for the CDR3 is TGTGCCAGCAGTGAAGGGGGTAGGACTAGCTCCTACGAGCAGTACTTC. Amino acids: CASSEGGRTSSYEQYF.

The rearrangement joins TRBV29-1 to TRBJ2-2; TRBD1 matches at 11 bases. This CDR3 contains 16 residues. Germline values: CDR1 SQVTM, CDR2 ANQGSEA. V gave up 6 bases and J gave up 3 bases; unmatched junction bases: 9. CDR3 coding DNA: TGCAGCGTCCGAAGGACGGACAGGGGGCACACCGGGGAGCTGTTTTTT. It is translated as CSVRRTDRGHTGELFF.

The chain carries TRBV30 and TRBJ2-1; D is perhaps TRBD1 (6 bases). The CDR3 spans 13 residues. CDR1 and CDR2 (germline): GTSNPN, SVGIG (reference sequence). With 7 bases removed from V and 0 bases from J, the gap between germline ends came to 10 bases. This CDR3 is CALAGVSYNEQFF. CDR3 coding DNA: TGTGCCTTGGCAGGGGTCTCCTACAATGAGCAGTTCTTC.

The rearrangement uses TRBV30 and TRBJ2-1; D is perhaps TRBD2 (6 bases). V was shortened by 4 bases and J by 7 bases, with 20 bases between the two germline ends. The CDR3 sequence is 15 residues long. CDR1 and CDR2 from the germline V gene are GTSNPN and SVGIG (reference sequence). CDR3 region: CAWNAISGMGNEQFF. In nucleotides, the CDR3 is TGTGCCTGGAATGCGATTAGCGGCATGGGGAATGAGCAGTTCTTC. Using reference TRBV30 and TRBJ2-1 for the parts outside the CDR3, the full variable domain is SQTIHQWPATLVQPVGSPLSLECTVEGTSNPNLYWYRQAAGRGLQLLFYSVGIGQISSEVPQNLSASRPQDRQFILSSKKLLLSDSGFYLCAWNAISGMGNEQFFGPGTRLTVL.

This clone was detected once. The CDR3 bases are TGTGCCAGCAGCCGGGGGGGAAATGAAAAACTGTTTTTT. This sequence encodes CASSRGGNEKLFF. V is TRBV9 and J is TRBJ1-4, with D tentatively TRBD1 (5 bases). From germline, CDR1 is SGDLS and CDR2 YYNGEE. Trimming shortened V by 4 bases and J by 5 bases, and 9 bases separated the two germline ends. The CDR3 totals 13 residues.

This chain links TRBV29-1 with TRBJ1-1; maybe TRBD1 (6 bases). The CDR3 extends over 13 amino acids. With 6 bases removed from V and 8 bases from J, the gap between germline ends came to 19 bases. CDR1 and CDR2 (germline): SQVTM, ANQGSEA. For the CDR3, the DNA is TGCAGCGTCGTTCGGCTTCGACAGGTAGAAGCTTTCTTT. Translation gives CSVVRLRQVEAFF.